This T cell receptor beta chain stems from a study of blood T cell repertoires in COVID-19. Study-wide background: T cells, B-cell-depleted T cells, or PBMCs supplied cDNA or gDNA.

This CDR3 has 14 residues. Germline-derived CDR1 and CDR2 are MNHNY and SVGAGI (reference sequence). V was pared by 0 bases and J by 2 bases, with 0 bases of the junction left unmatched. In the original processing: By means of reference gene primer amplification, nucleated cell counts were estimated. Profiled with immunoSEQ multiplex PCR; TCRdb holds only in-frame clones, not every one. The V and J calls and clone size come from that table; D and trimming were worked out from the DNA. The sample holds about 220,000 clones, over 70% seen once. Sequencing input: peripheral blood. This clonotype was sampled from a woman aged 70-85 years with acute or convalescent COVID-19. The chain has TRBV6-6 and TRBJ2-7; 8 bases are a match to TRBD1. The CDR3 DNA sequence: TGTGCCAGCAGTTACTCGACAGGGGCCTACGAGCAGTACGTC. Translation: CASSYSTGAYEQYV.